This record concerns one T cell receptor (beta chain) sequence. Its antigen is undetermined. The sample belongs to a study of shared clonotypes between healthy human individuals. Among the donors, all were Caucasian adults who lived in Nashville, Tennessee. A CD45RA+ naive subset and a CD45RA-negative memory subset were split from CD4+ cells. The CDR3 extends over 14 amino acids. The germline V gene encodes CDR1 MNHNY and CDR2 SVGAGI (reference sequence). Trimming cost V 7 bases and J 3 bases; bases outside gene matches: 7. Study findings and constraints: Depth of sequencing was expected to influence donor clonotype sharing.

At a deep level, the assay was run. Profiling relied on immunoSEQ multiplex PCR, and the TCRdb table lists in-frame clones only, not all of them. The table has 2 million to 2.5 million clones, more than 90% seen once. The J gene is TRBJ2-3, the V gene TRBV6-6, with 7 bases aligning to TRBD2. Input material: naive CD4+ T cells sorted from blood. Specified subset: CD45RA+ positively selected. The receptor was isolated from a man between 18 and 35 years old in good health. CDR3 sequence reads: CASTRLAGTDTQYF. The CDR3 DNA follows: TGTGCCAGCACTAGACTAGCTGGGACAGATACGCAGTATTTT.